This TCR beta chain was observed in a study of regulatory T cells in long-lasting Graves disease. This clonotype was recorded many times. Time point noted: newly diagnosed GD, antithyroid drugs for less than 3 months. Extracted PBMC RNA gave rise to the TCR library. It was American Thyroid Association guidelines that determined Graves' disease diagnosis. This CDR3 spans 14 amino acids. Germline lookup yields CDR1 MNHNS and CDR2 SASEGT. V dropped 6 bases and J dropped 1 base, with 12 bases sitting between them. Building of the TCR beta libraries involved iRepertoire HTBI primers and Arm-PCR of CDR3 regions. One entry per CDR3 protein, called by TCRdb with MiXCR from the multiplex PCR reads. This sample has around 500,000 distinct CDR3 sequences; 16% occur once, and the top ten carry roughly 25%. These same data were also listed under a study on T cells in Graves' hyperthyroidism and ophthalmopathy. That report adds: Uncontrolled infections, other autoimmune diseases, pregnancy or lactation led to exclusion of patients. Researchers found most expanded thyroid clonotypes above 0.001 in blood as well.

The starting material was peripheral blood mononuclear cells (PBMCs), obtained at new diagnosis, from a patient treated with antithyroid drugs. The chain has TRBV6-1 and TRBJ1-1; TRBD1 might be the D (5 bases). This TCR was recovered from a woman aged 35-65 years with Graves disease. CDR3 coding DNA: TGTGCCAGCAGCTTAAAAACAGGGAACACTGAAGCTTTCTTT. This gives the protein CASSLKTGNTEAFF.